The rows below give T cell receptor beta chains drawn from one sample of a study of CD8 T cells in ankylosing spondylitis. One entry per CDR3 protein results from TCRdb running MiXCR on the 5' RACE reads. The profile shows almost 400,000 distinct CDR3 sequences, around 22% of them singletons. Sequenced sample: blood, either unsorted or a sorted T cell fraction (not recorded which). The receptors stem from a male donor with ankylosing spondylitis. CDR3s include the opening cysteine and the closing phenylalanine or tryptophan. The order of the fields is D gene, clone size, J gene, V gene, CDR3 protein, CDR3 DNA. The D gene is left open where the match is weak. Size is omitted from some rows. Given values are once, few, many or a class for expanded clones.

TRBD1 few TRBJ2-2 TRBV7-6 CASGTVTGELFF TGTGCCAGCGGGACAGTCACCGGGGAGCTGTTTTTT
TRBD1 - TRBJ2-2 TRBV28 CASSLTGVTGELFF TGTGCCAGCAGTTTGACAGGGGTCACCGGGGAGCTGTTTTTT
- few TRBJ1-5 TRBV29-1 CSVGGRNNQPQHF TGCAGCGTGGGAGGGAGGAACAATCAGCCCCAGCATTTT
TRBD1 - TRBJ1-2 TRBV15 CATSSPTGDYGYTF TGTGCCACCAGCTCCCCGACAGGGGACTATGGCTACACCTTC
TRBD2 - TRBJ2-5 TRBV6-2/TRBV6-3 CASSYFLAGETQYF TGTGCCAGCAGTTACTTTCTAGCGGGAGAGACCCAGTACTTC
- - TRBJ1-2 TRBV29-1 CSVGTGNGYGYTF TGCAGCGTTGGGACCGGGAACGGCTATGGCTACACCTTC
- - TRBJ2-1 TRBV12-3/TRBV12-4 CASKLAELYNEQFF TGTGCCAGCAAATTAGCGGAGTTGTACAATGAGCAGTTCTTC
TRBD2 - TRBJ2-7 TRBV7-2 CASSPRPAGDEQYF TGTGCCAGCTCGCCTCGTCCAGCGGGAGATGAGCAGTACTTC
- - TRBJ2-1 TRBV7-9 CASSLSQGTIFNEQFF TGTGCCAGCAGCTTGAGTCAGGGTACTATCTTCAATGAGCAGTTCTTC
TRBD1 few TRBJ2-1 TRBV6-2/TRBV6-3 CASRPGQGPFYEQFF TGTGCCAGCAGACCTGGACAGGGGCCGTTCTATGAGCAGTTCTTC
- - TRBJ2-3 TRBV20-1 CSARSGRERQDTQYF TGCAGTGCTAGGTCCGGACGGGAGCGTCAAGATACGCAGTATTTT
TRBD2 - TRBJ2-7 TRBV13 CASSPRAGGYEQYF TGTGCCAGCAGCCCCCGCGCGGGGGGCTACGAGCAGTACTTC
- few TRBJ2-5 TRBV20-1 CSARDGTGIQETQYF TGCAGTGCTAGAGACGGCACAGGGATCCAAGAGACCCAGTACTTC
TRBD1 few TRBJ2-7 TRBV12-3/TRBV12-4 CASSPSRHRGLEQYF TGTGCCAGCAGTCCCTCCCGCCACAGGGGGCTCGAGCAGTACTTC
- few TRBJ2-7 TRBV12-3/TRBV12-4 CASSFLGREQYF TGTGCCAGCAGTTTTCTTGGCCGCGAGCAGTACTTC
- - TRBJ2-2 TRBV29-1 CSVARGTGELFF TGCAGCGTTGCACGTGGCACCGGGGAGCTGTTTTTT
- many TRBJ2-3 TRBV12-3/TRBV12-4 CASTITNSGTDTQYF TGTGCCAGCACGATTACCAATAGCGGCACAGATACGCAGTATTTT
- few TRBJ2-7 TRBV20-1 CSAQTSSVWYEQYF TGCAGTGCCCAGACGTCTAGCGTCTGGTACGAGCAGTACTTC
TRBD2 few TRBJ2-5 TRBV3-1 CASSSRHELALDF TGTGCCAGCAGCTCCCGACACGAACTAGCGCTGGACTTC
- - TRBJ2-3 TRBV7-8 CASSSHGVTSTDTQYF TGTGCCAGCAGCTCCCATGGGGTGACTAGCACAGATACGCAGTATTTT
- - TRBJ1-1 TRBV3-1 CASSQEGGSFF TGTGCCAGCAGCCAAGAGGGGGGCTCTTTCTTT
- - TRBJ1-4 TRBV30 CAWSVREYGGKLFF TGTGCCTGGAGTGTACGGGAATACGGAGGAAAACTGTTTTTT
TRBD2 few TRBJ2-1 TRBV3-1 CASSHQSSGSIGNEQFF TGTGCCAGCAGCCACCAATCTAGCGGGAGTATCGGGAATGAGCAGTTCTTC
TRBD1 few TRBJ2-7 TRBV7-8 CASSLVGTGPGGTYEQYF TGTGCCAGCAGCTTAGTGGGGACAGGACCCGGAGGAACCTACGAGCAGTACTTC
- few TRBJ1-1 TRBV9 CASSPPGARTEAFF TGTGCCAGCAGCCCCCCAGGGGCACGCACTGAAGCTTTCTTT
- - TRBJ1-1 TRBV6-5 CASSFRARLNTEAFF TGTGCCAGCAGTTTCCGAGCGAGACTGAACACTGAAGCTTTCTTT
TRBD1 - TRBJ1-1 TRBV6-2/TRBV6-3 CASSLDRGGNTEAFF TGTGCCAGCAGTCTTGACAGGGGAGGGAACACTGAAGCTTTCTTT
- - TRBJ2-7 TRBV28 CASSSPGTPPSYEQYF TGTGCCAGCAGTTCCCCCGGGACCCCACCCTCCTACGAGCAGTACTTC
- few TRBJ2-3 TRBV6-5 CASSYSTFPDTQYF TGTGCCAGCAGTTACTCGACGTTTCCAGATACGCAGTATTTT
- - TRBJ2-2 TRBV9 CASSVAPGDTGELFF TGTGCCAGCAGCGTAGCCCCGGGGGATACCGGGGAGCTGTTTTTT
TRBD2 few TRBJ2-2 TRBV3-1 CASSHTGSGRVGELFF TGTGCCAGCAGCCACACGGGTAGCGGGAGAGTCGGGGAGCTGTTTTTT
- - TRBJ2-6 TRBV2 CASKPGEAGANVLTF TGTGCCAGTAAACCTGGGGAGGCTGGGGCCAACGTCCTGACTTTC
- - TRBJ2-2 TRBV2 CASIQLAAGNTGELFF TGTGCCAGCATCCAACTTGCCGCAGGGAACACCGGGGAGCTGTTTTTT
- - TRBJ2-2 TRBV4-1 CASSRYQGRVPGELFF TGCGCCAGCAGCCGATACCAGGGAAGAGTTCCCGGGGAGCTGTTTTTT
TRBD1 - TRBJ2-7 TRBV6-2/TRBV6-3 CATGARGRPEDYEQYF TGTGCCACTGGGGCGAGGGGGCGTCCTGAGGACTACGAGCAGTACTTC
- - TRBJ2-7 TRBV7-8 CASSLGTNQYF TGTGCCAGCAGCTTAGGAACAAACCAGTACTTC
- - TRBJ1-4 TRBV27 CASSALPRGHGEKLFF TGTGCCAGCAGTGCCCTTCCGCGAGGGCATGGTGAAAAACTGTTTTTT
- - TRBJ2-5 TRBV12-3/TRBV12-4 CASSFRVQETQYF TGTGCCAGCAGTTTCAGGGTGCAAGAGACCCAGTACTTC
- many TRBJ2-7 TRBV15 CATSRDKGYEQYF TGTGCCACCAGCAGAGATAAAGGCTACGAGCAGTACTTC
TRBD1 - TRBJ2-1 TRBV9 CASNPVRQGFNEQFF TGTGCCAGCAACCCCGTTCGACAGGGGTTTAATGAGCAGTTCTTC
- few TRBJ1-2 TRBV7-2 CASSLAPGVAGYTF TGTGCCAGCAGCTTAGCGCCTGGGGTGGCTGGCTACACCTTC
TRBD2 - TRBJ2-2 TRBV7-2 CASSFWLAGGTGELFF TGTGCCAGCAGCTTCTGGCTAGCGGGTGGCACCGGGGAGCTGTTTTTT
- - TRBJ2-2 TRBV30 CAWSVSLFTGELFF TGTGCCTGGAGTGTAAGCTTGTTCACCGGGGAGCTGTTTTTT
- - TRBJ2-5 TRBV6-5 CASYRGRTQYF TGTGCCAGCTACCGCGGGCGGACCCAGTACTTC
- - TRBJ2-5 TRBV29-1 CSVDSVQETQYF TGCAGCGTTGATTCAGTCCAAGAGACCCAGTACTTC
- - TRBJ2-1 TRBV5-1 CASSFSQRTSYNEQFF TGCGCCAGCAGCTTCTCCCAGCGAACTTCCTACAATGAGCAGTTCTTC
TRBD2 few TRBJ2-4 TRBV20-1 CSARDPSGTKNIQYF TGCAGTGCTAGAGATCCTAGCGGGACCAAAAACATTCAGTACTTC